The source of this TCR beta chain is a study of blood T cells in healthy people across ages. V dropped 3 bases and J dropped 0 bases, with 17 bases sitting between them. Germline V CDR1 and CDR2: DFQATT, SNEGSKA (reference sequence). The CDR3 loop spans 16 amino acids. A remark on this clonotype: What it binds is unknown.

Whole-study results and caveats: Researchers report that TCR beta diversity correlated strongly with naive T cell percentage.

The use of a sample-barcoded 5' primer and a J-beta primer mix characterized a second PCR of roughly 6 to 11 cycles. A template-switch adaptor with 12 random nucleotides tagged each cDNA molecule. A single record per CDR3 protein comes from TCRdb applying MiXCR to the 5' RACE reads. The table has 800,000 or so distinct CDR3 sequences, about 25% seen once. The sample also formed part of further work on T cells of mothers and their children. As that report states: The entire RNA extract went into cDNA synthesis at approximately 1.6 ug per 15 ul. With the M1S primer of the second PCR, sample barcodes and 2-4 random nucleotides were added.

This receptor was taken from a boy younger than 18 in good health. Specimen: blood. This rearrangement joins TRBV20-1 to TRBJ2-5; D ambiguous. CDR3 residues: CSARGVGILYQETQYF. CDR3 nucleotides: TGCAGTGCTAGGGGCGTTGGTATCCTGTACCAAGAGACCCAGTACTTC.